This T cell receptor beta chain was recorded in a study of blood T cell repertoires in COVID-19. Looking at the study overall: Collection of acute and convalescent COVID-19 samples took place in the United States, Italy and Spain.

The CDR3 runs 13 residues. V lost 3 bases, J lost 7 bases, and 7 bases lay in between. As handled by the study authors: Reference gene primer amplification gave nucleated cell count estimates. The protocol was immunoSEQ multiplex PCR, while the TCRdb copy is restricted to in-frame clones and leaves out a portion. D and trimming come from the DNA, and the V and J calls and clone size come from that table. The table includes about 410,000 clones, 75% to 90% detected once. The sequenced sample consisted of peripheral blood. The gene calls are TRBV12-3 or TRBV12-4 and TRBJ1-6; D ambiguous. This TCR derives from a middle-aged woman with COVID-19, enrolled during active disease. This chain's CDR3 is CASSLRENSPLHF. The CDR3 DNA follows: TGTGCCAGCAGTTTGAGGGAGAATTCACCCCTCCACTTT.